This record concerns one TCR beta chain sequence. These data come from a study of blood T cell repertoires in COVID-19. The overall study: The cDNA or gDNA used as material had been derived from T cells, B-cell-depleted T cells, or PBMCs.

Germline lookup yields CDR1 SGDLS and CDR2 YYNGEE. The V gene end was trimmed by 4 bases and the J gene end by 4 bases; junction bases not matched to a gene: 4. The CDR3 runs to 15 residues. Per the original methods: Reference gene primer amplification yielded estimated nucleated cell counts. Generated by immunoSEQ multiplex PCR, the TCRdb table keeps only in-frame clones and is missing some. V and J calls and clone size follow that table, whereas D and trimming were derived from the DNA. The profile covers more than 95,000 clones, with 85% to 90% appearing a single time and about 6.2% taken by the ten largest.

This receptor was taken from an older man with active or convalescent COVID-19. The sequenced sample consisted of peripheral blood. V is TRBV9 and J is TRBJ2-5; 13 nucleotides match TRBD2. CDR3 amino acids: CASSLGTSGIETQYF. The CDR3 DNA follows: TGTGCCAGCAGCCTCGGGACTAGCGGGATAGAGACCCAGTACTTC.